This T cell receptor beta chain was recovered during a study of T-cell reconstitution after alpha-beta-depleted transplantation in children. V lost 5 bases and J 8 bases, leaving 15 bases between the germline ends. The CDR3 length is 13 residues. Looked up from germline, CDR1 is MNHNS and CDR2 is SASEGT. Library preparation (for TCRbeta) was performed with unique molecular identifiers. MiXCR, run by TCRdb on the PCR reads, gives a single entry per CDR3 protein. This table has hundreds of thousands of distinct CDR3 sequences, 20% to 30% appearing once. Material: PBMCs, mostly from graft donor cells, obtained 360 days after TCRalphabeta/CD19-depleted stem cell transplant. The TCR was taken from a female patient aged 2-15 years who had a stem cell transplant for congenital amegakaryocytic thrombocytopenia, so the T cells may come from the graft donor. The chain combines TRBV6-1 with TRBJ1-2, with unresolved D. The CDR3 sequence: CASSPSWAGGYTF. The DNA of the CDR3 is TGTGCCAGCAGTCCCAGTTGGGCTGGGGGCTACACCTTC.